A single T cell receptor (beta chain) is shown here with its context. Its antigen is not known. These data belong to a study of blood T cells in healthy people across ages. Study context: The template switching approach captured approximately one barcoded beta molecule for every two T cells. Study observations and caveats: Whereas aged donors had fewer naive CD4+ cells, long-lived donors had more of them and higher diversity.

Alongside a J-beta primer mix, a sample-barcoded 5' primer served in a second PCR lasting about 7 to 11 cycles. In TCRdb, the 5' RACE reads were re-called with MiXCR into one record per CDR3 protein. The table records around 780,000 distinct CDR3 sequences, 56% of them present only once. The germline V gene encodes CDR1 LNHNV and CDR2 YYDKDF (reference sequence). V was cut by 0 bases and J by 5 bases, with 7 bases left in between. The CDR3 length is 13 residues. The chain is built from TRBV15 and TRBJ2-5, with D unresolved. This clonotype was sampled from a man aged 35-49 years in good health. Sequencing used blood. CDR3 sequence (DNA): TGTGCCACCAGCAGAGATCGTGTCGAGACCCAGTACTTC. Translating gives CATSRDRVETQYF. The full variable domain, rest sourced from reference TRBV15 and TRBJ2-5, is DAMVIQNPRYQVTQFGKPVTLSCSQTLNHNVMYWYQQKSSQAPKLLFHYYDKDFNNEADTPDNFQSRRPNTSFCFLDIRSPGLGDTAMYLCATSRDRVETQYFGPGTRLLVL.